This TCR beta chain was recorded in a study of monozygotic twins with inflammatory bowel disease. TCRdb re-called the 5' RACE reads and shows each CDR3 protein once, DNA omitted. This sample's table has 150,000 to 200,000 distinct CDR3 sequences. CDR1 and CDR2 from the germline V gene are MNHEY and SVGEGT. The CDR3 has 16 amino acids. V gene TRBV6-2 or TRBV6-3 combines with J gene TRBJ2-7; TCRdb designates TRBD1, a call that cannot be tested without DNA. Sequences were obtained from blood. This sequence originates from a human donor with ulcerative colitis or Crohn's disease, or a healthy co-twin of an affected twin (not recorded which). The CDR3 sequence is CASSYSRPPGDEEQYF.